The 13 T cell receptor beta chains presented below share a single source sample, sequenced in a study of blood T cells in healthy people across ages. With a J-beta primer mix and a sample-barcoded 5' primer, a second PCR ran about 6 to 11 cycles. TCRdb used MiXCR to reprocess the 5' RACE reads, holding one entry per CDR3 protein. The table has roughly 2 million distinct CDR3 sequences, 49% seen once. Sequencing was carried out using blood. All receptors derive from a woman in her 40s in good health.

There are a few counts of this clonotype. The chain carries TRBV7-6 and TRBJ2-5; D perhaps matches TRBD2 (5 bases). The germline V gene has CDR1 SGHVS and CDR2 FNYEAQ. The CDR3 runs to 13 residues. Trimming removed 5 bases at V and 5 bases at J, with 12 bases between. This CDR3 reads CASSAAGMETQYF. Written as DNA, the CDR3 is TGTGCCAGCAGCGCCGCCGGGATGGAGACCCAGTACTTC.

This clonotype was seen once. The rearrangement links TRBV20-1 to TRBJ1-2, with unresolved D. CDR1 DFQATT and CDR2 SNEGSKA come from the germline V gene (reference sequence). The CDR3 consists of 14 residues. V was trimmed by 2 bases and J by 6 bases, leaving 16 bases between them. The CDR3 loop is CSARTLPDANGYTF. In DNA, the CDR3 is TGCAGTGCTAGAACGCTTCCGGACGCCAATGGCTACACCTTC.

This rearrangement joins TRBV4-1 to TRBJ2-3, with D unclear. CDR3 length: 17 amino acids. V was clipped by 0 bases and J by 1 base, with 14 bases between them. From germline, CDR1 is MGHRA and CDR2 YSYEKL. The CDR3 here is CASSQDPGFIGTDTQYF. CDR3 sequence (DNA): TGCGCCAGCAGCCAAGATCCCGGTTTCATTGGCACAGATACGCAGTATTTT.

The chain combines TRBV7-2 with TRBJ1-4; the D is unclear. V gave up 6 bases and J gave up 14 bases, with 19 bases separating them. CDR1 SGHTA and CDR2 FQGNSA come from the germline V gene. The CDR3 length is 13 residues. The CDR3 loop reads CASRSIPGGRLFF. In DNA form, the CDR3 reads TGTGCCAGCAGATCCATACCGGGTGGGAGGCTGTTTTTT.

This clonotype was seen many times. This chain links TRBV27 with TRBJ2-3; D is possibly TRBD2 (5 bases). Germline lookup yields CDR1 MNHEY and CDR2 SMNVEV (reference sequence). The germline V and J ends were trimmed by 2 bases and 2 bases, with 11 bases remaining between them. The CDR3 contains 15 residues. CDR3 bases: TGTGCCAGCAGTTTAGGCGGGTTCTCCACAGATACGCAGTATTTT. This codes for CASSLGGFSTDTQYF.

The chain links TRBV6-6 to TRBJ1-5; D unclear. The V gene lost 7 bases and the J gene lost 3 bases, with 22 bases spanning the gap. The CDR3 spans 17 residues. Germline values: CDR1 MNHNY, CDR2 SVGAGI (reference sequence). The CDR3 loop is CASNKVNTPKSNQPQHF. CDR3 nucleotides: TGTGCCAGCAACAAGGTTAATACTCCGAAGTCCAATCAGCCCCAGCATTTT.

The J gene is TRBJ1-2, the V gene TRBV6-6, with TRBD1 as a possible D gene (5 bases). This CDR3 is built from 12 residues. Germline lookup yields CDR1 MNHNY and CDR2 SVGAGI (reference sequence). Trimming took 7 bases from V and 8 from J, leaving 14 bases between them. CDR3 region: CASTGGSVGYTF. CDR3 bases: TGTGCCAGCACCGGGGGTAGTGTCGGCTACACCTTC.

This chain uses TRBV4-1 with TRBJ2-5, with a weak D call TRBD1 (6 bases). The J call could be wrong; TRBJ2-7 is a better fit for the DNA end. This CDR3 has 15 amino acids. The germline gives CDR1 MGHRA, CDR2 YSYEKL. The CDR3 region has the DNA TGCGCCAGCAGCCCCTTGGACAGATATGCCGACGAGCAGTACTTC. Translation: CASSPLDRYADEQYF.

This clonotype was seen more than once but under ten times. V usage is TRBV20-1 and J usage is TRBJ2-4; D might be TRBD1 (6 bases). Germline V gives CDR1 DFQATT, CDR2 SNEGSKA (reference sequence). The V and J ends lost 3 bases and 1 base respectively, with 10 bases between them. This CDR3 is 14 amino acids long. For the CDR3, the DNA is TGCAGTGCTAGCACGGGACACGCCAAAAACATTCAGTACTTC. This codes for CSASTGHAKNIQYF.

V is TRBV4-1 and J is TRBJ2-3; no definite D call. Germline V gives CDR1 MGHRA, CDR2 YSYEKL. The CDR3 has 15 amino acids. Trimming took off 0 bases at V and 0 bases at J, with 7 bases between the two ends. CDR3 loop: CASSQDWASTDTQYF. DNA for the CDR3: TGCGCCAGCAGCCAAGATTGGGCTAGCACAGATACGCAGTATTTT.

This clonotype was found a few times. The rearrangement uses TRBV15 and TRBJ2-5; D remains unclear. The germline V and J ends were trimmed by 1 base and 5 bases, with 8 bases remaining between them. From germline, CDR1 is LNHNV and CDR2 YYDKDF (reference sequence). The CDR3 runs 13 residues. CDR3 nucleotides: TGTGCCACCAGCAGAGGGCGGACGGAGACCCAGTACTTC. As protein: CATSRGRTETQYF.

The V call is TRBV12-3 or TRBV12-4, the J call TRBJ1-2, with D possibly being TRBD1 (5 bases). V lost 7 bases and J 5 bases, leaving 29 bases between the germline ends. This CDR3 contains 18 residues. CDR3 bases: TGTGCCAGCACTCGCCCCAGACCTTACGGGGGGAAGGAGTATGGCTACACCTTC. This translates into CASTRPRPYGGKEYGYTF.

V gene TRBV5-1 combines with J gene TRBJ2-5; D perhaps matches TRBD1 (5 bases). The V and J ends lost 4 bases and 2 bases respectively, with 15 bases between them. Germline V gene data show CDR1 as SGHRS and CDR2 as YFSETQ. This CDR3 comprises 15 residues. The CDR3 DNA reads as TGCGCCAGCAGCCTGCTGCCAGGGCGACAAGAGACCCAGTACTTC. Protein: CASSLLPGRQETQYF.